This entry features one T cell receptor beta chain sequence. These data originate in a study of blood T cell repertoires in COVID-19. Study-level information: Sample material is recorded as cDNA or gDNA derived from T cells, B-cell-depleted T cells, or PBMCs.

Only in-frame clones appear in the TCRdb table, and some are missing; sequencing was by immunoSEQ multiplex PCR. The sample yields under 120,000 clones, around 87% seen once. CDR3 size: 16 residues. Germline CDR1 and CDR2: SGHDT and YYEEEE. V gave up 2 bases and J gave up 1 base; unmatched junction bases: 5. The chain has TRBV5-6 and TRBJ2-4, with 8 positions matching TRBD2. The clonotype originates from an elderly woman with acute or convalescent COVID-19. The sample comprised peripheral blood. CDR3 bases: TGTGCCAGCAGCTTTCCCGGACTAGCTGCCAAAAACATTCAGTACTTC. This gives the protein CASSFPGLAAKNIQYF.